What follows are 13 T cell receptor beta chains derived from one specimen sequenced in a study of shared clonotypes between healthy human individuals. TCRdb's copy holds only in-frame clones and misses some; the assay was immunoSEQ multiplex PCR. The table records under 2.5 million clones, around 92% of them present only once. The sequencing input was naive CD4+ T cells from PBMCs. Subset reported: CD45RA+ positively selected. The receptors come from a man aged 18-30 years in good health. Some clones in this sample may be carry-over from other donors' samples.

V usage is TRBV28 and J usage is TRBJ2-7; 12 bases are shared with TRBD2. Germline CDR1 and CDR2: MDHEN and SYDVKM. The CDR3 totals 17 residues. V was clipped by 3 bases and J by 2 bases; unmatched bases: 8. CDR3 in amino acids: CASSLVLAGGLPYEQYF. Here the CDR3 DNA reads TGTGCCAGCAGTTTGGTCCTAGCGGGAGGGCTCCCCTACGAGCAGTACTTC.

This chain joins TRBV28 and TRBJ1-5; no reliable D call. Germline V gives CDR1 MDHEN, CDR2 SYDVKM. With 2 bases removed from V and 1 base from J, the gap between germline ends came to 12 bases. The CDR3 is 16 residues long. The CDR3 nucleotides are TGTGCCAGCAGTTTACGCACCGGCCTAAGCAATCAGCCCCAGCATTTT. Translated: CASSLRTGLSNQPQHF.

V is TRBV11-2 and J is TRBJ1-1; D is possibly TRBD1 (6 bases). V was cut by 1 base and J by 9 bases, with 9 bases left in between. Germline loops: CDR1 SGHAT, CDR2 FQNNGV. The length of the CDR3 is 12 residues. CDR3 sequence (DNA): TGTGCCAGCAGCTTAGCCGGGACAAAAGCTTTCTTT. This translates into CASSLAGTKAFF.

The chain carries TRBV28 and TRBJ2-3; D not certain. CDR3 size: 15 residues. The V gene lost 2 bases and the J gene lost 0 bases, with 9 bases spanning the gap. Germline assignment: CDR1 MDHEN and CDR2 SYDVKM. The CDR3 region is CASSLAGESTDTQYF. The CDR3 region has the DNA TGTGCCAGCAGTTTAGCCGGAGAAAGCACAGATACGCAGTATTTT. Supplemented by reference TRBV28 and TRBJ2-3, the full variable domain reads DVKVTQSSRYLVKRTGEKVFLECVQDMDHENMFWYRQDPGLGLRLIYFSYDVKMKEKGDIPEGYSVSREKKERFSLILESASTNQTSMYLCASSLAGESTDTQYFGPGTRLTVL.

The sample holds a few counts of this clone. J is TRBJ1-1 and V is TRBV7-3; D gene unclear. CDR3 length equals 16 residues. Germline loops: CDR1 SGHTA, CDR2 FQGTGA. V lost 0 bases to trimming and J lost 6 bases, with 17 bases between them. Written as DNA, the CDR3 is TGTGCCAGCAGCTTAACCGGCGGAGCTGAGGTCGCTGAAGCTTTCTTT. It specifies CASSLTGGAEVAEAFF.

The gene calls are TRBV6-5 and TRBJ2-1; the D is unclear. Germline V gives CDR1 MNHEY, CDR2 SVGAGI. This CDR3 is 14 amino acids long. The V end lost 5 bases, the J end lost 8 bases, and 16 bases lay between the germline ends. The CDR3 reads CASSAARAVHEQFF. As DNA, the CDR3 is TGTGCCAGCAGTGCCGCTAGGGCCGTTCATGAGCAGTTCTTC.

V usage is TRBV28 and J usage is TRBJ1-5; D is perhaps TRBD1 (6 bases). V was pared by 3 bases and J by 5 bases, with 17 bases between. The CDR3 totals 16 residues. CDR1 MDHEN and CDR2 SYDVKM come from the germline V gene. In nucleotides, the CDR3 is TGTGCCAGCAGTTTCCCCACAGGGACGCAGGATCAGCCCCAGCATTTT. It specifies CASSFPTGTQDQPQHF.

Only a few counts were recorded for this clone. The chain recombines TRBV6-1 with TRBJ1-1; 9 nucleotides match TRBD1. CDR3 size: 11 residues. Germline V lookup: CDR1 MNHNS, CDR2 SASEGT. The V and J ends lost 11 bases and 12 bases, in that order; junction bases with no gene match: 10. The CDR3 coding sequence is TGTGCCGGAGGACAGGGGATAAGTTCTTTCTTT. This codes for CAGGQGISSFF.

About this clone itself: Additional DNA sequences in this sample encode the identical CDR3. The rearrangement links TRBV18 to TRBJ2-2; no clear D gene. The germline V and J ends were trimmed by 3 bases and 1 base, with 6 bases remaining between them. This CDR3 is built from 14 residues. The germline V gene encodes CDR1 KGHSH and CDR2 LQKENI. CDR3 in amino acids: CASSPDRNTGELFF. The CDR3 bases are TGTGCCAGCTCACCGGACCGGAACACCGGGGAGCTGTTTTTT.

CDR3 DNA sequence: TGTGCCGCCGCCAGCGGGAGGGCCGAAGATACGCAGTATTTT. Translating it yields CAAASGRAEDTQYF. The rearrangement joins TRBV10-3 to TRBJ2-3; 10 bases match TRBD2. The CDR3 spans 14 residues. After removal of 11 bases from V and 5 bases from J, the junction contained 10 bases not matched to a gene. Germline CDR1 reads ENHRY; CDR2 reads SYGVKD.

In this sample, this clone turned up a few times. CDR3 sequence: CASSSGADGYTF. The CDR3, as DNA: TGTGCCAGCAGTTCAGGGGCGGATGGCTACACCTTC. This chain joins TRBV28 and TRBJ1-2; possible D gene TRBD1, 6 bases. CDR1 is MDHEN, CDR2 SYDVKM, per germline. The CDR3 runs 12 residues. V was pared by 4 bases and J by 6 bases, with 9 bases between.

This clone occurred once. The chain links TRBV7-3 to TRBJ2-5; D gene uncertain. Germline values: CDR1 SGHTA, CDR2 FQGTGA. The CDR3 spans 13 residues. V gave up 5 bases and J gave up 5 bases, with 12 bases separating them. Here the CDR3 reads CASSPRPAETQYF. The CDR3 DNA sequence: TGTGCCAGCAGCCCGCGGCCGGCCGAGACCCAGTACTTC.

The rearrangement joins TRBV6-6 to TRBJ2-3, with 10 bases that match TRBD2. From germline, CDR1 is MNHNY and CDR2 SVGAGI (reference sequence). The CDR3 runs 15 residues. J lost 3 bases, V lost 8 bases, and 8 bases had no gene match. The CDR3 loop reads CASVKLAGFTDTQYF. The CDR3 coding sequence is TGTGCCAGCGTAAAACTAGCGGGATTTACAGATACGCAGTATTTT.